The clone carrying this T cell receptor beta chain was counted once. The record originates from a study of shared clonotypes between healthy human individuals. It was 150 to 250 ng DNA, about 30,000 T cell genomes, that sorted-subset replicate PCRs used. Profiling relied on immunoSEQ multiplex PCR, and the TCRdb table lists in-frame clones only, not all of them. The sample carries about 110,000 clones, 55% to 70% recorded once. Germline V gene lookup returns CDR1 MNHEY and CDR2 SMNVEV (reference sequence). V was shortened by 4 bases and J by 4 bases, with 11 bases between the two germline ends. There are 13 residues in the CDR3. The donor population consisted of healthy HIV-negative adults with no recent acute infections or vaccinations. Every donor was a Caucasian adult from Nashville, Tennessee.

This receptor was taken from a woman aged 25-40 years in good health. The rearrangement uses TRBV27 and TRBJ2-7; maybe TRBD1 (6 bases). The sample was memory CD8+ T cells sorted from blood. Noted subset: CD45RO+ cells pooled with CCR7-negative TemRA cells. The CDR3 DNA reads TGTGCCAGCAGTTCCACAGGGTGGTACGAGCAGTACTTC. It specifies CASSSTGWYEQYF.